Presented here are 18 T cell receptor beta chains from one specimen sequenced in a study of naive and memory T cell subsets. Two oligonucleotides, mixed equimolar, formed the beta constant-region primer covering TRBC1 and TRBC2. TCRdb processed the UMI-ligation and nested PCR reads anew with MiXCR; each CDR3 protein has one entry. This sample yields about 85,000 distinct CDR3 sequences, of which 13% are seen a single time; approximately 0.94% belongs to the top ten. The specimen sequenced was central memory CD4+ T cells from blood. The receptor set was obtained from a human donor in good health.

The chain combines TRBV7-9 with TRBJ2-3, with D perhaps matching TRBD2 (5 bases). Germline values: CDR1 SEHNR, CDR2 FQNEAQ (reference sequence). V was trimmed by 0 bases and J by 3 bases, leaving 10 bases between them. This CDR3 contains 15 residues. The CDR3 bases are TGTGCCAGCAGCTTAGCGGGAGCGACTACAGATACGCAGTATTTT. Translating gives CASSLAGATTDTQYF. Based on the CDR3 plus reference TRBV7-9 and TRBJ2-3, the full variable domain is DTGVSQNPRHKITKRGQNVTFRCDPISEHNRLYWYRQTLGQGPEFLTYFQNEAQLEKSRLLSDRFSAERPKGSFSTLEIQRTEQGDSAMYLCASSLAGATTDTQYFGPGTRLTVL.

This clonotype has just one count. This chain uses TRBV20-1 with TRBJ1-2; the match to TRBD1 covers 10 bases. Per germline, CDR1 DFQATT and CDR2 SNEGSKA (reference sequence). This CDR3 spans 14 amino acids. V shed 6 bases and J 4 bases; nucleotides not matched to a gene: 8. The CDR3 region is CSATTGGQTYGYTF. CDR3 bases: TGCAGTGCGACGACAGGGGGCCAAACCTATGGCTACACCTTC.

In this sample, this clonotype turned up a few times. The chain combines TRBV28 with TRBJ2-7; D is ambiguous. Trimming stripped 4 bases from V and 0 bases from J, with 10 bases between. Germline-derived CDR1 and CDR2 are MDHEN and SYDVKM. The CDR3 contains 14 residues. The CDR3 spells CASSSTVSSYEQYF. The CDR3 region has the DNA TGTGCCAGCAGTTCAACCGTGAGCTCCTACGAGCAGTACTTC. Based on the CDR3 plus reference TRBV28 and TRBJ2-7, the full variable domain is DVKVTQSSRYLVKRTGEKVFLECVQDMDHENMFWYRQDPGLGLRLIYFSYDVKMKEKGDIPEGYSVSREKKERFSLILESASTNQTSMYLCASSSTVSSYEQYFGPGTRLTVT.

The chain links TRBV9 to TRBJ2-3; 12 bases line up with TRBD2. With V trimmed by 3 bases and J by 8 bases, 10 bases remained unmatched. This CDR3 is built from 16 residues. CDR1 is SGDLS and CDR2 is YYNGEE in the germline V gene. CDR3 sequence: CASSEQIASGRATQYF. As DNA, the CDR3 is TGTGCCAGCAGCGAACAGATTGCTAGCGGGAGGGCTACGCAGTATTTT.

The genes are TRBV10-3 and TRBJ2-7; D remains ambiguous. Germline V gene lookup returns CDR1 ENHRY and CDR2 SYGVKD. The CDR3 is 11 amino acids. The V gene lost 9 bases and the J gene lost 1 base, with 7 bases spanning the gap. CDR3 DNA sequence: TGTGCCATACAGAATTCCTACGAGCAGTACTTC. This sequence encodes CAIQNSYEQYF.

This clonotype was seen repeatedly, ten times or more. The chain links TRBV27 to TRBJ2-3, with TRBD1 as a possible D gene (5 bases). This CDR3 region has 15 residues. Looked up from germline, CDR1 is MNHEY and CDR2 is SMNVEV (reference sequence). Trimming left V 5 bases short and J 5 bases short, with 17 bases between. CDR3 in amino acids: CASSNKGSVGDTQYF. The CDR3 DNA reads TGTGCCAGCAGTAACAAGGGGTCTGTAGGAGATACGCAGTATTTT.

This clonotype was counted at least ten times. The chain is built from TRBV29-1 and TRBJ1-1, with D possibly being TRBD1 (6 bases). V was cut by 7 bases and J by 3 bases, with 12 bases left in between. This CDR3 comprises 12 residues. The germline CDR1 and CDR2 sequences are SQVTM and ANQGSEA. The CDR3 DNA is TGCAGCGCCCTAACAGGGCACACTGAAGCTTTCTTT. Translation gives CSALTGHTEAFF.

The chain recombines TRBV10-3 with TRBJ2-1; D unresolved. Between the trimmed V and J ends, which lost 3 bases and 4 bases, there was a span of 10 bases. The CDR3 runs 14 residues. CDR1 is ENHRY, CDR2 SYGVKD, per germline. The DNA for the CDR3 is TGTGCCATCAGTGACCCACAGACATACAATGAGCAGTTCTTC. Amino acid sequence: CAISDPQTYNEQFF.

The chain recombines TRBV20-1 with TRBJ2-3; TRBD1 might be the D (6 bases). The CDR3 length is 15 residues. The V end was cut by 0 bases, the J end by 3 bases, with 13 bases between. Germline CDR1 reads DFQATT; CDR2 reads SNEGSKA (reference sequence). The CDR3 loop is CSARDQARGTDTQYF. The DNA for the CDR3 is TGCAGTGCTAGAGATCAGGCCAGGGGTACAGATACGCAGTATTTT.

This chain joins TRBV7-9 and TRBJ1-1, with D maybe TRBD1 (5 bases). Germline CDR1 SEHNR, CDR2 FQNEAQ (reference sequence). The CDR3 extends over 12 amino acids. Trimming took 5 bases from V and 10 from J, leaving 14 bases between them. The CDR3 DNA reads TGTGCCAGCAGCACAGGACGCGGCCCAGCTTTCTTT. Translating it yields CASSTGRGPAFF.

This clonotype was observed many times. The chain recombines TRBV20-1 with TRBJ2-1; maybe TRBD2 (7 bases). The CDR3 is 17 amino acids. Per the germline V gene, CDR1 is DFQATT and CDR2 is SNEGSKA (reference sequence). The V end lost 0 bases, the J end lost 0 bases, and 15 bases lay between the germline ends. The DNA for the CDR3 is TGCAGTGCTAGAGATTGGGGGGGGGCGAGCTCCTACAATGAGCAGTTCTTC. It is translated as CSARDWGGASSYNEQFF.

This clonotype was counted a few times. V gene TRBV10-2 combines with J gene TRBJ1-5; unclear D gene. The germline V and J ends were trimmed by 2 bases and 5 bases, with 7 bases remaining between them. The CDR3 spans 13 residues. CDR1 and CDR2 from the germline V gene are WSHSY and SAAADI. The CDR3, as DNA: TGCGCCAGCAGTGAGGGAGATCATCAGCCCCAGCATTTT. The encoded protein is CASSEGDHQPQHF.

This clonotype was found many times. The V and J genes are TRBV20-1 and TRBJ1-4, with 8 nucleotides matching TRBD1. The germline V gene encodes CDR1 DFQATT and CDR2 SNEGSKA (reference sequence). The CDR3 totals 14 residues. Unmatched junction bases numbered 9, after V lost 6 bases and J lost 6 bases. Here the CDR3 DNA reads TGCAGTGCGCCAAAGGCGGGACAGGATGAAAAACTGTTTTTT. This translates into CSAPKAGQDEKLFF.

The V and J genes are TRBV25-1 and TRBJ2-2; D remains unclear. V was cut by 3 bases and J by 2 bases, with 10 bases left in between. CDR1 is MGHDK and CDR2 is SYGVNS in the germline V gene. The CDR3 sequence is 15 residues long. CDR3 in DNA: TGTGCCAGCAGTGACCGGACCAGAAACACCGGGGAGCTGTTTTTT. Protein product: CASSDRTRNTGELFF.

This clonotype has just a few counts. The chain has TRBV3-1 and TRBJ2-5; TRBD1 matches at 7 bases. The CDR3 contains 14 residues. Losses at the gene ends were 1 base for V and 5 bases for J; bases not matched to a gene: 4. Germline CDR1 reads LGHDT; CDR2 reads YNNKEL (reference sequence). CDR3 sequence: CASSQVRGRETQYF. CDR3 sequence (DNA): TGTGCCAGCAGCCAAGTTAGGGGGCGGGAGACCCAGTACTTC.

This clonotype has at least ten counts. The chain has TRBV11-3 and TRBJ2-5; D gene ambiguous. The CDR3 totals 15 residues. V gave up 5 bases and J gave up 0 bases, with 13 bases separating them. In germline, CDR1 is SGHNT, CDR2 YENEEA. The CDR3 sequence: CASSHRYTDQETQYF. The CDR3 DNA is TGTGCCAGCAGCCACCGTTACACGGACCAAGAGACCCAGTACTTC. Drawing the rest from reference TRBV11-3 and TRBJ2-5, the complete variable domain is EAGVVQSPRYKIIEKKQPVAFWCNPISGHNTLYWYLQNLGQGPELLIRYENEEAVDDSQLPKDRFSAERLKGVDSTLKIQPAELGDSAVYLCASSHRYTDQETQYFGPGTRLLVL.

This clonotype was found a few times. This chain connects TRBV7-2 to TRBJ2-3; maybe TRBD2 (6 bases). The germline V gene encodes CDR1 SGHTA and CDR2 FQGNSA. Trimming cost V 1 base and J 11 bases, with 16 bases left between them. The CDR3 has 14 amino acids. CDR3 nucleotides: TGTGCCAGCAGCTTAGAGGGCGGCGGGGAGGAGCAGTATTTT. It specifies CASSLEGGGEEQYF.

The chain has TRBV19 and TRBJ2-1; 7 bases align to TRBD1. There are 15 residues in the CDR3. In germline, CDR1 is LNHDA, CDR2 SQIVND (reference sequence). Germline trimming cut 2 bases from V and 4 bases from J; bases unmatched to any gene: 5. This CDR3 reads CASSITGAPYNEQFF. The CDR3 DNA is TGTGCCAGTAGTATAACAGGGGCACCTTACAATGAGCAGTTCTTC.